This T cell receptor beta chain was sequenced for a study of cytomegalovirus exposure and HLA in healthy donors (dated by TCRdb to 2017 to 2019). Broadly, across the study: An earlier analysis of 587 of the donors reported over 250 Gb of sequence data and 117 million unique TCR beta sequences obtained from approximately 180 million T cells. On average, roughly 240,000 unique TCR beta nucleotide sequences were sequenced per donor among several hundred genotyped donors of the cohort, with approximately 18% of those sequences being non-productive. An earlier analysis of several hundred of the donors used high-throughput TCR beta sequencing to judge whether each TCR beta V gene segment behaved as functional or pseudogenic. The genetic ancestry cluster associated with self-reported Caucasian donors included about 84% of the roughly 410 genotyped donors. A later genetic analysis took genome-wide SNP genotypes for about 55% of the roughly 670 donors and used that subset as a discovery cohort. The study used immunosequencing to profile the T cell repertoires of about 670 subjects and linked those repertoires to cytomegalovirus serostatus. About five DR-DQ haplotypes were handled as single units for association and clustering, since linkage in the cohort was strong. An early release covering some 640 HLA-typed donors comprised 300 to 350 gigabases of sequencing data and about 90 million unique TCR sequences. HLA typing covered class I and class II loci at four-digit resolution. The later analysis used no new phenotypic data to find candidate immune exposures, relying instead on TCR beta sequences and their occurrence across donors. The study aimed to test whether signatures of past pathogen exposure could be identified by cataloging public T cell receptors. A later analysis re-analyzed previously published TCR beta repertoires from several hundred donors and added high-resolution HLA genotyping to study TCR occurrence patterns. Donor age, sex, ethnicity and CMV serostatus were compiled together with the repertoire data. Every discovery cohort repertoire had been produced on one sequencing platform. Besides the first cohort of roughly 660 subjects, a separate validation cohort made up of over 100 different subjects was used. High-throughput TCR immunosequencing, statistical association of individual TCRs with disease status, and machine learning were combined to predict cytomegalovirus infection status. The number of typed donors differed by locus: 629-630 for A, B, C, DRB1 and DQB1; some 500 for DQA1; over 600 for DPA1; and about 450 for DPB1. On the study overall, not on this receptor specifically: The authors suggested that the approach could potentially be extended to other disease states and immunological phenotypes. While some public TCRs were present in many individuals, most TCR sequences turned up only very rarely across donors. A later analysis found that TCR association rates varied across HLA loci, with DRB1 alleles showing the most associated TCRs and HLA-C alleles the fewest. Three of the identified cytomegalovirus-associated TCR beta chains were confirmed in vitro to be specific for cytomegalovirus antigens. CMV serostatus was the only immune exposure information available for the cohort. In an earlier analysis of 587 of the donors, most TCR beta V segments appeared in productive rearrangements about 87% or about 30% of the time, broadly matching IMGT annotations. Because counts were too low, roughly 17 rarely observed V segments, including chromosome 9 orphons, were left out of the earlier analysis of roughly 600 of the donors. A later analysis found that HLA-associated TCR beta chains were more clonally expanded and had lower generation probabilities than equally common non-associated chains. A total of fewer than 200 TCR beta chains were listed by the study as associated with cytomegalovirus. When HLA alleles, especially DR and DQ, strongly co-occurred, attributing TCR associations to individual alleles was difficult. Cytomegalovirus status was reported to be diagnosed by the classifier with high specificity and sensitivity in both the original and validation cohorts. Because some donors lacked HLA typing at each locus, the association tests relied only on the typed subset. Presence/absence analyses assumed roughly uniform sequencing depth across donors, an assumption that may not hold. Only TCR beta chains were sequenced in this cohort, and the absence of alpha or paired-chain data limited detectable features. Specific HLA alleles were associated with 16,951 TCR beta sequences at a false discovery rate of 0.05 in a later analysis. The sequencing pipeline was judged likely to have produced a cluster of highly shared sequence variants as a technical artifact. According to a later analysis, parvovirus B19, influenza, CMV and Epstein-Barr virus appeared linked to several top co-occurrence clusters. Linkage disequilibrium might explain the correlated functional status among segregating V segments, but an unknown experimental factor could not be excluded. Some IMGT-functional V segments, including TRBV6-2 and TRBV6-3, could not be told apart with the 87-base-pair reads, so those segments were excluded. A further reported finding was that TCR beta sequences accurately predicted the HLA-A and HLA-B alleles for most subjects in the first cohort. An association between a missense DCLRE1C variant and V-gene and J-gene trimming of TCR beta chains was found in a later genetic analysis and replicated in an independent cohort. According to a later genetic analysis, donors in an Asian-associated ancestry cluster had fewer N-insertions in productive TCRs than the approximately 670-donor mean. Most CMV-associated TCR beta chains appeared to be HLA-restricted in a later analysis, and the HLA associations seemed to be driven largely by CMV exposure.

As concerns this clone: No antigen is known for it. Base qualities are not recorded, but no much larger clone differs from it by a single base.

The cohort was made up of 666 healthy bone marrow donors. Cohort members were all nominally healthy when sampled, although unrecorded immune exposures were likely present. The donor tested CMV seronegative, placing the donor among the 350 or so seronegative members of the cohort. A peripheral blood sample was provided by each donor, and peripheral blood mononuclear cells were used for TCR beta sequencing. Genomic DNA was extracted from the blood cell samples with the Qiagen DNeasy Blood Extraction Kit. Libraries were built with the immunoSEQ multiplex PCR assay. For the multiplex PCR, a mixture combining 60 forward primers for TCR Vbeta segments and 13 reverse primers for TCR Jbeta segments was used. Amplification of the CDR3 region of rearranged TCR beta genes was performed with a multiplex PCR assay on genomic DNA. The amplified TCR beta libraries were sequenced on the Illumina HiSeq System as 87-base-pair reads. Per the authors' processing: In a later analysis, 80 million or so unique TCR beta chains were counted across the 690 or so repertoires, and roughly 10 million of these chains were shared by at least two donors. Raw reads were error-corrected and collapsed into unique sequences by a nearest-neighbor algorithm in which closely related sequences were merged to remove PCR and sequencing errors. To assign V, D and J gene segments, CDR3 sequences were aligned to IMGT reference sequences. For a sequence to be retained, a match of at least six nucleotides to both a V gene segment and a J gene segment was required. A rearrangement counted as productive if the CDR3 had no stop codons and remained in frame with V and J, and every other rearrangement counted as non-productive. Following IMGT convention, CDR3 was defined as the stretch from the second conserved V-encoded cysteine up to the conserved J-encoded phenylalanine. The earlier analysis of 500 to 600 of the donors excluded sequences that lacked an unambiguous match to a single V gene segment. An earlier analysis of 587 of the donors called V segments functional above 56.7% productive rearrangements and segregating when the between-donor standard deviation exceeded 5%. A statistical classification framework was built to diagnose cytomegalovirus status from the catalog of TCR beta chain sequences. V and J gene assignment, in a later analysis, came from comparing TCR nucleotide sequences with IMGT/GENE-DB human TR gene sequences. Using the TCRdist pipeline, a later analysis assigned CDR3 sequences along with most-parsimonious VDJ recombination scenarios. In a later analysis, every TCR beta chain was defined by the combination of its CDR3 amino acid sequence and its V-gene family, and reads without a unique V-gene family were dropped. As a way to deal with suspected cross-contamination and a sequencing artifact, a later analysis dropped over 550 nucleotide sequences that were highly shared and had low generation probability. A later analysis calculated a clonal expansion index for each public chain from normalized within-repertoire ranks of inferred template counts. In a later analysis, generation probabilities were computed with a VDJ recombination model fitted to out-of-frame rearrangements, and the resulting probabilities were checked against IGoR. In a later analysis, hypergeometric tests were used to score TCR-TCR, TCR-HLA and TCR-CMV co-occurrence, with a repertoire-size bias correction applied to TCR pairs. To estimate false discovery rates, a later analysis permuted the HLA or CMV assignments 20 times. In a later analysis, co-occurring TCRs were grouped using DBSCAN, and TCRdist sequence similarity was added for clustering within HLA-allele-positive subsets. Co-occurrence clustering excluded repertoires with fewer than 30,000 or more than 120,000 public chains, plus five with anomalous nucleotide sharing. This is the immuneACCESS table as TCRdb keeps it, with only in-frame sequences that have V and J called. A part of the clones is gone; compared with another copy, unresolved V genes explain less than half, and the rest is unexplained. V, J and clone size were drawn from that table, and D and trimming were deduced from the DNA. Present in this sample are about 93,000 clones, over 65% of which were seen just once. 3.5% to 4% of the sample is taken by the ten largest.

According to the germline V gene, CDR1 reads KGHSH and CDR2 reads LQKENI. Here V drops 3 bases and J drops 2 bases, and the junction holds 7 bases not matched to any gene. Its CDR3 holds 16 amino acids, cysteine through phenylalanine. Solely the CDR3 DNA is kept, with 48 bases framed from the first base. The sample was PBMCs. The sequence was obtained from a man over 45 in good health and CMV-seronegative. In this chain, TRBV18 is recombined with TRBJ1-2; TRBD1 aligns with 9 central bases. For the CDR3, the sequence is CASSPFLQGANYGYTF. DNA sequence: TGTGCCAGCTCACCCTTCCTACAGGGGGCCAACTATGGCTACACCTTC.